These T cell receptor beta chains were read from a single sample in a study of monozygotic twins with cystic fibrosis. This table comes from immunoSEQ multiplex PCR, and its TCRdb copy is limited to in-frame clones, with some not included. The data hold tens of thousands of clones, with nearly 98% observed a single time. Sequencing was performed on blood. Receptor source: a girl aged 2 to 9 with cystic fibrosis. Each CDR3 is given with its conserved first and last residue. Only part of the rows carry a size: once, few, many, or a class if the clone is expanded.

j_call | v_call | clone_size | cdr3_aa
TRBJ1-6 | TRBV28 | NA | CASSPQSFSPLHF
TRBJ1-1 | TRBV28 | NA | CASSFHQGGKNTEAFF
TRBJ2-1 | TRBV7-9 | NA | CASSAGQPSYNEQFF
TRBJ1-5 | TRBV4-1 | NA | CASSSGTGGVQPQHF
TRBJ1-2 | TRBV13 | NA | CASSLAPWRGFQGSDYGYTF
TRBJ1-5 | TRBV28 | NA | CASSLVTGGNQPQHF
TRBJ2-6 | TRBV9 | NA | CASSVSPWAGWSGANVLTF
TRBJ2-1 | TRBV4-1 | once | CASSLAQYNEQFF
TRBJ1-5 | TRBV19 | NA | CASSTPGRGPDTLSNQPQHF
TRBJ2-5 | TRBV18 | NA | CASSPNGGWTGQETQYF